A selection of T cell receptor beta chains follows, all from one sample in a study of T cell repertoires in cytomegalovirus infection. A single record per CDR3 protein comes from TCRdb applying MiXCR to the reads. The sample has around 94,000 distinct CDR3 sequences, 15% to 20% seen once. Specimen: PBMCs. The receptors derive from a human donor in good health (CMV status not recorded). Some clones in this sample may be carry-over from other donors' samples. The CDR3 runs from the conserved cysteine through the conserved F or W. The order of the fields is V gene, D gene, J gene, clone size, CDR3 protein, CDR3 DNA. The D gene is left open where the match is weak. Rows give clone size only sometimes, using once, few, many, or a class for an expanded clone.

>TRBV19|-|TRBJ1-6|few
CASSTRDYTIIPPLHF
TGTGCCAGTAGTACCCGCGATTACACTATAATTCCACCCCTCCACTTT
>TRBV4-2|-|TRBJ2-7|-
CASSQERGTEQYF
TGTGCCAGCAGCCAGGAACGGGGCACGGAGCAGTACTTC
>TRBV7-2|-|TRBJ2-2|-
CASSSGRTNAGELFF
TGTGCCAGCAGCTCCGGGAGAACAAATGCCGGGGAGCTGTTTTTT
>TRBV18|-|TRBJ2-2|-
CASSPEGMNTGELFF
TGTGCCAGCTCCCCTGAGGGGATGAACACCGGGGAGCTGTTTTTT
>TRBV11-2|-|TRBJ1-4|-
CASRVDEKLFF
TGTGCCAGCAGGGTTGATGAAAAACTGTTTTTT
>TRBV28|TRBD2|TRBJ2-5|-
CASSGTSGATMGETQYF
TGTGCCAGCAGTGGTACTAGCGGGGCGACAATGGGAGAGACCCAGTACTTC
>TRBV5-3|TRBD2|TRBJ2-7|few
CASSISAGTSGGEQYF
TGTGCCAGCAGCATCTCTGCCGGGACTAGCGGGGGCGAGCAGTACTTC
>TRBV11-3|-|TRBJ1-1|-
CASSFEDSHMNTEAFF
TGTGCCAGCAGCTTTGAGGACAGCCACATGAACACTGAAGCTTTCTTT
>TRBV28|-|TRBJ1-4|many
CASSSGTGFAYEKLFF
TGTGCCAGCAGTTCGGGCACAGGGTTTGCCTATGAAAAACTGTTTTTT
>TRBV6-5|-|TRBJ2-3|many
CASSYSRRLISTDTQYF
TGTGCCAGCAGTTACTCGAGACGGTTGATTAGCACAGATACGCAGTATTTT
>TRBV7-2|TRBD1|TRBJ2-6|many
CASSLSPGWTGSSGANVLTF
TGTGCCAGCAGCCTAAGCCCCGGTTGGACAGGGTCCTCTGGGGCCAACGTCCTGACTTTC
>TRBV28|-|TRBJ1-5|-
CASTTATGADQPQHF
TGTGCCAGCACTACTGCTACGGGCGCGGATCAGCCCCAGCATTTT
>TRBV6-2/TRBV6-3|-|TRBJ1-5|-
CASSYGGNQPQHF
TGTGCCAGCAGTTACGGGGGAAATCAGCCCCAGCATTTT
>TRBV7-9|-|TRBJ2-1|-
CASSFLAWDNEQFF
TGTGCCAGCAGCTTCCTTGCGTGGGATAATGAGCAGTTCTTC
>TRBV7-2|-|TRBJ2-7|many
CASSRTGRPYEQYF
TGTGCCAGCAGTAGGACGGGACGACCCTACGAGCAGTACTTC
>TRBV12-3/TRBV12-4|TRBD1|TRBJ2-1|many
CASSGLQGATLNEQFF
TGTGCCAGCAGTGGCCTACAGGGGGCGACCCTCAATGAGCAGTTCTTC
>TRBV3-1|-|TRBJ1-1|many
CASSHAAGYEAFF
TGTGCCAGCAGCCACGCAGCAGGGTACGAAGCTTTCTTT
>TRBV7-2|-|TRBJ1-1|many
CASSLAASINTEAFF
TGTGCCAGCAGCTTAGCGGCCAGTATAAACACTGAAGCTTTCTTT
>TRBV6-4|-|TRBJ2-6|many
CASSEQGNSGANVLTF
TGTGCCAGCAGTGAGCAGGGAAACTCTGGGGCCAACGTCCTGACTTTC
>TRBV5-4|TRBD1|TRBJ2-6|many
CASSSGTGIGGANVLTF
TGTGCCAGCAGCTCCGGGACAGGGATAGGTGGGGCCAACGTCCTGACTTTC
>TRBV24-1|-|TRBJ2-3|few
CATSDTLRDTQYF
TGTGCCACCAGTGACACTCTCCGGGATACGCAGTATTTT